These 13 T cell receptor beta chains were all obtained from the same sample, sequenced in a study of CD8+ T cells in alopecia areata. Isolated RNA was reverse transcribed into cDNA used as the sequencing template. TCRdb's table, derived via immunoSEQ multiplex PCR, lists solely in-frame clones and lacks some. The repertoire has roughly 150,000 clones, around 47% of them found once; the top ten carry roughly 7.5%. The sample comprised CD4+ T cells sorted from blood. All receptors come from a human donor with alopecia areata.

Only a few counts were recorded for this clone. The chain uses TRBV29-1 and TRBJ2-7; D is perhaps TRBD1 (5 bases). The V end was cut by 5 bases, the J end by 5 bases, with 10 bases between. Germline V gene data show CDR1 as SQVTM and CDR2 as ANQGSEA. CDR3 length equals 11 residues. The DNA of the CDR3 is TGCAGCGTTTCAGGGCTCGACGAGCAGTACTTC. It encodes CSVSGLDEQYF.

The gene calls are TRBV4-1 and TRBJ2-7; TRBD1 matches at 9 bases. Germline CDR1 is MGHRA and CDR2 is YSYEKL. There are 15 residues in the CDR3. V shed 3 bases and J 2 bases; nucleotides not matched to a gene: 5. CDR3 nucleotides: TGCGCCAGCAGCCAGGGACAGGGAGGCACCTACGAGCAGTACTTC. Its protein is CASSQGQGGTYEQYF.

The gene calls are TRBV27 and TRBJ2-7; possibly TRBD1 for D (6 bases). The CDR3 is made up of 16 amino acids. V was shortened by 2 bases and J by 6 bases, with 20 bases between the two germline ends. Germline V CDR1 and CDR2: MNHEY, SMNVEV (reference sequence). For the CDR3, the DNA is TGTGCCAGCAGTTTAGAGTGGACAGTCCCCATGTCCGAGCAGTACTTC. Translating gives CASSLEWTVPMSEQYF.

CDR3 residues: CATSSGSYNEQFF. In DNA, the CDR3 is TGTGCCACCTCTAGCGGCTCCTACAATGAGCAGTTCTTC. V is TRBV2 and J is TRBJ2-1, with 7 bases identical to TRBD2. Trimming at V came to 10 bases and at J to 0 bases, leaving 3 bases not matched to a gene. Germline assignment: CDR1 SNHLY and CDR2 FYNNEI. This CDR3 contains 13 residues. Combining the CDR3 with reference TRBV2 and TRBJ2-1 gives the whole variable domain EPEVTQTPSHQVTQMGQEVILRCVPISNHLYFYWYRQILGQKVEFLVSFYNNEISEKSEIFDDQFSVERPDGSNFTLKIRSTKLEDSAMYFCATSSGSYNEQFFGPGTRLTVL.

The CDR3 coding sequence is TGTGCCAGCAGTGATGAAAAACTGTTTTTT. As protein: CASSDEKLFF. V and J are TRBV2 and TRBJ1-4; D uncertain. Germline V gene sequence: CDR1 SNHLY, CDR2 FYNNEI. V dropped 3 bases and J dropped 7 bases, with 0 bases sitting between them. The CDR3 spans 10 residues.

The chain combines TRBV30 with TRBJ2-7; unclear D gene. The CDR3 consists of 12 residues. The germline V and J ends were trimmed by 8 bases and 2 bases, with 13 bases remaining between them. The germline CDR1 and CDR2 sequences are GTSNPN and SVGIG (reference sequence). DNA of the CDR3: TGTGCCACTTCCAGCACTCCCTACGAGCAGTACTTC. It is translated as CATSSTPYEQYF.

This clone was counted between two and nine times. The CDR3 loop is CASSADRVDGYTF. The CDR3 coding sequence is TGTGCCAGCAGCGCGGACAGGGTGGATGGCTACACCTTC. V usage is TRBV7-9 and J usage is TRBJ1-2; the match to TRBD1 covers 8 bases. This CDR3 spans 13 amino acids. J lost 6 bases, V lost 5 bases, and 5 bases had no gene match. Germline lookup yields CDR1 SEHNR and CDR2 FQNEAQ (reference sequence).

The rearrangement joins TRBV18 to TRBJ2-7; 9 bases line up with TRBD1. The CDR3 is made up of 17 amino acids. V gave up 4 bases and J gave up 2 bases; unmatched junction bases: 12. Germline V gene lookup returns CDR1 KGHSH and CDR2 LQKENI. CDR3 nucleotides: TGTGCCAGCTCACGAGGGACAGGGAGATTAGGGGCCTACGAGCAGTACTTC. Its translation: CASSRGTGRLGAYEQYF.

This clone was recorded a few times. The same CDR3 also results from other DNA sequences found in this sample. This chain joins TRBV9 and TRBJ2-3; D gene uncertain. Germline V gene sequence: CDR1 SGDLS, CDR2 YYNGEE. The V end was cut by 0 bases, the J end by 1 base, with 9 bases between. The CDR3 consists of 15 residues. CDR3 sequence reads: CASSVGLSGTDTQYF. For the CDR3, the DNA is TGTGCCAGCAGCGTAGGACTGTCCGGCACAGATACGCAGTATTTT. The full variable domain, with the rest looked up from reference TRBV9 and TRBJ2-3, is DSGVTQTPKHLITATGQRVTLRCSPRSGDLSVYWYQQSLDQGLQFLIQYYNGEERAKGNILERFSAQQFPDLHSELNLSSLELGDSALYFCASSVGLSGTDTQYFGPGTRLTVL.

This clone was found a few times. The J gene is TRBJ2-1, the V gene TRBV9; D ambiguous. Deletions cut 3 bases from V and 6 bases from J, with 7 bases between. This CDR3 contains 12 residues. CDR1 and CDR2 from the germline V gene are SGDLS and YYNGEE. CDR3 sequence reads: CASSGRLNEQFF. CDR3 nucleotide sequence: TGTGCCAGCAGCGGACGACTCAATGAGCAGTTCTTC.

The genes are TRBV25-1 and TRBJ1-2; D may be TRBD1 (5 bases). Trimming pared 4 bases from V and 1 base from J, leaving 10 bases between. The germline V gene has CDR1 MGHDK and CDR2 SYGVNS. CDR3 length equals 14 residues. CDR3 region: CASSVGQGNYGYTF. CDR3 in DNA: TGTGCCAGCAGTGTGGGCCAGGGTAACTATGGCTACACCTTC.

V is TRBV5-1 and J is TRBJ1-1, with D unclear. CDR3 length: 16 residues. The germline V gene encodes CDR1 SGHRS and CDR2 YFSETQ. Deletions cut 3 bases from V and 0 bases from J, with 15 bases between. The CDR3 here is CASSSLGSQMNTEAFF. The CDR3 DNA reads TGCGCCAGCAGCTCTTTAGGGAGCCAGATGAACACTGAAGCTTTCTTT.

The gene calls are TRBV29-1 and TRBJ2-1; 7 bases are a match to TRBD1. V lost 7 bases and J lost 7; bases outside the gene matches: 16. The CDR3 loop spans 15 amino acids. The germline V gene has CDR1 SQVTM and CDR2 ANQGSEA. CDR3 bases: TGCAGCGCCCCCAAGGGGGCCCTACCTGCAAATGAGCAGTTCTTC. Its protein product is CSAPKGALPANEQFF.